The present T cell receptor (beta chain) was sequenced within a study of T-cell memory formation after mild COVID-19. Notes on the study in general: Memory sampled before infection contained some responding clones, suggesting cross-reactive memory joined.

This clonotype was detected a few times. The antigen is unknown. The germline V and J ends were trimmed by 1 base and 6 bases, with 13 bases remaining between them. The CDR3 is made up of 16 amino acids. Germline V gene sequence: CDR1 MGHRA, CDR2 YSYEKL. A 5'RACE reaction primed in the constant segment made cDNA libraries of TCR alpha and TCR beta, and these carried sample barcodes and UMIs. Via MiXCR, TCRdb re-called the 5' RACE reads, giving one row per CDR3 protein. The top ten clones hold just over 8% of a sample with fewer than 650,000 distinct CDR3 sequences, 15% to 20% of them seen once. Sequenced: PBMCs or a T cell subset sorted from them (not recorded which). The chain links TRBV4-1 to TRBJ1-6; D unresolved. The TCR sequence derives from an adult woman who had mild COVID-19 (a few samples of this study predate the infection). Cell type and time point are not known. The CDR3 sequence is CASSQVAEKGNSPLHF. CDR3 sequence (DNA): TGCGCCAGCAGCCAAGTCGCAGAAAAGGGTAATTCACCCCTCCACTTT.